Sequencing of this TCR beta chain was carried out in a study of T-cell memory formation after mild COVID-19. V was pared by 4 bases and J by 6 bases, with 3 bases of the junction left unmatched. The length of the CDR3 is 14 residues. Germline V gene sequence: CDR1 SGHRS, CDR2 YFSETQ. This clonotype appeared many times. TCRdb used MiXCR to reprocess the 5' RACE reads, holding one entry per CDR3 protein. The repertoire consists of some 290,000 distinct CDR3 sequences, with 15% to 20% occurring once and the leading ten covering approximately 25%. The rearrangement joins TRBV5-1 to TRBJ1-5, with 11 nucleotides matching TRBD1. The sample comprised PBMCs or a T cell subset sorted from them (not recorded which). This sequence originates from a man aged 18 to 35 who had mild COVID-19 (a few samples of this study predate the infection). Cell type and time point are not known. The CDR3 loop reads CASSAGTGGQPQHF. CDR3 coding DNA: TGCGCCAGCAGCGCGGGGACAGGGGGTCAGCCCCAGCATTTT.